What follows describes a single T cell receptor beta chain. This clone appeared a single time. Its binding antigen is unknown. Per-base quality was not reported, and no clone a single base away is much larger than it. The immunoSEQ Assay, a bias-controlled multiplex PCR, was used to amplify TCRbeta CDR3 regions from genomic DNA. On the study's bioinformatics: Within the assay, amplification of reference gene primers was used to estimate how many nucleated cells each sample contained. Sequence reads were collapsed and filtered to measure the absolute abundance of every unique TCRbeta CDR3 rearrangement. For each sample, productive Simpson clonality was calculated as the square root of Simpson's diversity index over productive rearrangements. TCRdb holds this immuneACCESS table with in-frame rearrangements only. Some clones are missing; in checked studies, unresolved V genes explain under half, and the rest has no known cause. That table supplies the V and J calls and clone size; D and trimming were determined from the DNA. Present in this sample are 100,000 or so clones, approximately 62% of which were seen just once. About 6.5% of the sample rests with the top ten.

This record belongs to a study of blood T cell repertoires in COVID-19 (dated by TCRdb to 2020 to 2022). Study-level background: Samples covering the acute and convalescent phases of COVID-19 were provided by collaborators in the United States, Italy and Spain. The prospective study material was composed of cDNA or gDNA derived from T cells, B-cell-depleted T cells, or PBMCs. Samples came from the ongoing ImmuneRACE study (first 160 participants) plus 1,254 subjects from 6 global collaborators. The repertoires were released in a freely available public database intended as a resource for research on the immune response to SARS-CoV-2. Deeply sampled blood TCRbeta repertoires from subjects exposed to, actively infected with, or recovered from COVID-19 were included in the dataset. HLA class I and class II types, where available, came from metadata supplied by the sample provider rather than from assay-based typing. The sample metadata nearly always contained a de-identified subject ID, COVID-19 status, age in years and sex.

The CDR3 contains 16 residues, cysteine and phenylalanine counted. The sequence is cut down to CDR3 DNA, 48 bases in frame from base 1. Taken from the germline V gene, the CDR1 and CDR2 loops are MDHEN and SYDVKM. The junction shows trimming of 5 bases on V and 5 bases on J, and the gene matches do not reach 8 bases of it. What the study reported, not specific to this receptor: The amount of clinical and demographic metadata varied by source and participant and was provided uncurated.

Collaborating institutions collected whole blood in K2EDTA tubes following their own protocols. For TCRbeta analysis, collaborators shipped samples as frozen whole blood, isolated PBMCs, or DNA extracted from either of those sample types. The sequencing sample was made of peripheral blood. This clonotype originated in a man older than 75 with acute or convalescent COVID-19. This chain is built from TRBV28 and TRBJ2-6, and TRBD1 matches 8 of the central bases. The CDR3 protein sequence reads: CASSDLGQGRANVLTF. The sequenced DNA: TGTGCCAGCAGTGACCTTGGACAGGGCCGGGCCAACGTCCTGACTTTC.